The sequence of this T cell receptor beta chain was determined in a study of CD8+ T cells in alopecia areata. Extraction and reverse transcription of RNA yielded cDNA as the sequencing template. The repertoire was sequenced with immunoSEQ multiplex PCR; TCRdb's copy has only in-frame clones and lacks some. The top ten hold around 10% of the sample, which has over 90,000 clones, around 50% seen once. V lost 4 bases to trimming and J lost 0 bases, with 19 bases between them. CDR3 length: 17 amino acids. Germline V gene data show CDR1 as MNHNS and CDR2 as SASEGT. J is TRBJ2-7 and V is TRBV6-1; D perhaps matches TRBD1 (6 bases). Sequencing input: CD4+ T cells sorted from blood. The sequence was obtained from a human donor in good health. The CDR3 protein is CASSAGTPTDLSYEQYF. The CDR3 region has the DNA TGTGCCAGCAGTGCCGGGACACCTACCGACCTCTCCTACGAGCAGTACTTC.